This entry lists 18 T cell receptor beta chains sequenced from one sample in a study of neurological immune-mediated disorders. Time point reported: longitudinal time-point 2. TCRdb called the 5' RACE reads again in MiXCR, with one record for every CDR3 protein. The data contain roughly 80,000 distinct CDR3 sequences, about 5.6% of them singletons. The sample was PBMCs. These receptors originate from a woman in her fifties or sixties with multiple sclerosis.

The rearrangement uses TRBV7-6 and TRBJ2-7, with D uncertain. The CDR3 contains 16 residues. CDR1 and CDR2 (germline): SGHVS, FNYEAQ. V lost 1 base, J lost 6 bases, and 19 bases lay in between. CDR3 in DNA: TGTGCCAGCAGCTTAGTCCCCGACACGAGGACGACCGAGCAGTACTTC. It specifies CASSLVPDTRTTEQYF. Complete variable domain (other parts from reference TRBV7-6 and TRBJ2-7): GAGVSQSPRYKVTKRGQDVALRCDPISGHVSLYWYRQALGQGPEFLTYFNYEAQQDKSGLPNDRFSAERPEGSISTLTIQRTEQRDSAMYRCASSLVPDTRTTEQYFGPGTRLTVT.

The sample holds a few counts of this clonotype. DNA of the CDR3: TGCAGCGTTGAGGTTGGCAATAGCTCCTACGAGCAGTACTTC. Translated, it gives CSVEVGNSSYEQYF. V and J are TRBV29-1 and TRBJ2-7; D remains ambiguous. CDR3 size: 14 residues. Deletions cut 3 bases from V and 0 bases from J, with 12 bases between. Germline assignment: CDR1 SQVTM and CDR2 ANQGSEA.

This clonotype was counted many times. V is TRBV24-1 and J is TRBJ1-5; TRBD1 aligns across 8 bases. The ends lost 5 bases at V and 6 bases at J; junction bases unmatched: 8. Germline lookup yields CDR1 KGHDR and CDR2 SFDVKD. The CDR3 is 15 amino acids. CDR3 DNA sequence: TGTGCCACCAGTGCCACGGACAGGGTAGGTCAGCCCCAGCATTTT. This codes for CATSATDRVGQPQHF.

The table lists this clonotype with many counts. The J gene is TRBJ2-2, the V gene TRBV5-1; the D is unclear. V was clipped by 1 base and J by 0 bases, with 13 bases between them. CDR1 is SGHRS, CDR2 YFSETQ, per germline. This CDR3 region has 17 residues. CDR3 nucleotide sequence: TGCGCCAGCAGCTTGACAATGGGGAACGCGAACACCGGGGAGCTGTTTTTT. Protein: CASSLTMGNANTGELFF.

This clonotype showed up many times. The chain is built from TRBV5-1 and TRBJ1-1; 8 bases line up with TRBD1. Germline V CDR1 and CDR2: SGHRS, YFSETQ. This CDR3 is 16 amino acids long. Unmatched junction bases numbered 4, after V lost 0 bases and J lost 0 bases. CDR3 nucleotide sequence: TGCGCCAGCAGCTTGGCCACGGGACAGGTGAACACTGAAGCTTTCTTT. Translation: CASSLATGQVNTEAFF.

The chain links TRBV5-1 to TRBJ2-7, with D possibly TRBD1 on 6 matching bases. Trimming pared 4 bases from V and 6 bases from J, leaving 17 bases between. Germline CDR1 and CDR2: SGHRS and YFSETQ. This CDR3 comprises 14 residues. Here the CDR3 DNA reads TGCGCCAGCAGCGGGGGCGGGCCGTTCGGCGAGCAGTACTTC. Residues: CASSGGGPFGEQYF.

This clonotype was seen repeatedly, ten times or more. This chain joins TRBV11-2 and TRBJ2-7, with 7 bases aligning to TRBD1. The germline gives CDR1 SGHAT, CDR2 FQNNGV. The J segment lost 2 bases and the V segment lost 4 bases, leaving 8 bases of the junction unmatched. The length of the CDR3 is 15 residues. The CDR3 region is CASSSYRGLAYEQYF. DNA of the CDR3: TGTGCCAGCAGCTCATACAGGGGCCTGGCCTACGAGCAGTACTTC.

This clonotype has at least ten counts. The chain has TRBV5-1 and TRBJ1-2; a possible D gene is TRBD1 (5 bases). Germline V gene lookup returns CDR1 SGHRS and CDR2 YFSETQ. Trimming took off 3 bases at V and 4 bases at J, with 13 bases between the two ends. The CDR3 spans 14 residues. CDR3 DNA sequence: TGCGCCAGCAGCTCTGAGGGGAAGGCCTATGGCTACACCTTC. Protein product: CASSSEGKAYGYTF.

This clonotype was seen many times. The chain recombines TRBV6-5 with TRBJ1-1; D might be TRBD1 (5 bases). Trimming pared 6 bases from V and 1 base from J, leaving 18 bases between. The CDR3 has 16 amino acids. Per the germline V gene, CDR1 is MNHEY and CDR2 is SVGAGI. CDR3 nucleotides: TGTGCCAGCAGCCTATTGATGGTGGGGGAGAACACTGAAGCTTTCTTT. This gives the protein CASSLLMVGENTEAFF.

This clonotype was seen at least ten times. This chain links TRBV7-2 with TRBJ2-1; D tentatively reads TRBD1 or TRBD2 (6 bases each). CDR3 size: 16 residues. V was shortened by 5 bases and J by 12 bases, with 26 bases between the two germline ends. Germline loops: CDR1 SGHTA, CDR2 FQGNSA. This CDR3 is CASSPTGGTQGRMQFF. CDR3 nucleotide sequence: TGTGCCAGCAGCCCTACCGGGGGCACACAGGGACGAATGCAGTTCTTC.

This clonotype appeared many times. The chain recombines TRBV11-2 with TRBJ1-2; D gene ambiguous. Germline values: CDR1 SGHAT, CDR2 FQNNGV. This CDR3 is built from 13 residues. The V end was cut by 4 bases, the J end by 1 base, with 7 bases between. CDR3 amino acids: CASSWSNNYGYTF. CDR3 nucleotide sequence: TGTGCCAGCAGCTGGTCCAATAACTATGGCTACACCTTC.

This clonotype was detected a few times. The V and J genes are TRBV5-1 and TRBJ1-2, with TRBD1 identical over 7 bases. Germline CDR1 SGHRS, CDR2 YFSETQ. This CDR3 spans 14 amino acids. V was clipped by 4 bases and J by 1 base; unmatched bases: 4. CDR3 sequence (DNA): TGCGCCAGCAGCGTGGGGACAGATAACTATGGCTACACCTTC. Protein: CASSVGTDNYGYTF.

This clonotype was found many times. J is TRBJ2-1 and V is TRBV24-1; D is perhaps TRBD1 (6 bases). Deletions cut 5 bases from V and 4 bases from J, with 14 bases between. The CDR3 runs to 15 residues. Germline CDR1 reads KGHDR; CDR2 reads SFDVKD. The CDR3 protein is CATSGGLAGYNEQFF. The CDR3 DNA follows: TGTGCCACCAGTGGGGGGCTAGCCGGGTACAATGAGCAGTTCTTC.

This clonotype was observed at least ten times. The rearrangement uses TRBV2 and TRBJ2-7, with 9 bases that match TRBD2. With V trimmed by 1 base and J by 4 bases, 5 bases remained unmatched. The CDR3 loop spans 15 amino acids. Germline CDR1 SNHLY, CDR2 FYNNEI. CDR3 in amino acids: CASSEGASGVYEQYF. The CDR3 DNA follows: TGTGCCAGCAGTGAAGGGGCTAGCGGGGTATACGAGCAGTACTTC.

This clonotype was detected many times. The chain uses TRBV7-2 and TRBJ2-3; D unclear. Germline V gene data show CDR1 as SGHTA and CDR2 as FQGNSA. Trimming shortened V by 1 base and J by 2 bases, and 10 bases separated the two germline ends. The CDR3 runs to 15 residues. DNA of the CDR3: TGTGCCAGCAGCTTAGACGTGGGAAACACAGATACGCAGTATTTT. Amino acids: CASSLDVGNTDTQYF.

Many counts were recorded for this clonotype. The chain employs TRBV20-1 and TRBJ1-5; maybe TRBD1 (6 bases). The V gene's germline CDR1 is DFQATT and CDR2 SNEGSKA (reference sequence). This CDR3 comprises 13 residues. The CDR3: CSLGGVSNQPQHF. The DNA for the CDR3 is TGCAGCCTAGGGGGGGTTAGCAATCAGCCCCAGCATTTT.

This clonotype was observed a few times. V gene TRBV27 combines with J gene TRBJ2-3; maybe TRBD2 (7 bases). Germline CDR1 MNHEY, CDR2 SMNVEV (reference sequence). This CDR3 has 16 amino acids. The V gene lost 7 bases and the J gene lost 2 bases, with 19 bases spanning the gap. This CDR3 is CASKPSPGGLTDTQYF. CDR3 DNA: TGTGCCAGCAAACCCTCCCCGGGGGGCCTCACAGATACGCAGTATTTT.

This clonotype was found many times. The CDR3 sequence is CASCITGYNEQFF. For the CDR3, the DNA is TGCGCCAGCTGTATTACGGGGTACAATGAGCAGTTCTTC. The genes are TRBV5-1 and TRBJ2-1; a possible D gene is TRBD2 (5 bases). From germline, CDR1 is SGHRS and CDR2 YFSETQ. V was trimmed by 7 bases and J by 4 bases, leaving 12 bases between them. The CDR3 sequence is 13 residues long.